The entry below describes one TCR beta chain. Its antigen remains unidentified. Both 60 Vbeta primers and 13 Jbeta primers went into the PCR. The assay was immunoSEQ multiplex PCR, and TCRdb's table has in-frame clones only and misses some. The repertoire holds some 150,000 clones, with more than 60% as singletons. This sample was included in a study of cytomegalovirus exposure and HLA in healthy donors. Study conclusions and caveats: Associated with HLA alleles at 0.05 false discovery rate in a later analysis were 16,951 TCR beta sequences. Some highly shared sequence variants likely arose as a pipeline artifact. In a later analysis, V- and J-gene trimming of beta chains associated with a DCLRE1C missense variant, replicated independently. Apart from CMV serostatus, no immune exposure information was available.

The CDR3 sequence is 13 residues long. Germline lookup yields CDR1 SQVTM and CDR2 ANQGSEA. Trimming at V came to 1 base and at J to 6 bases, leaving 4 bases not matched to a gene. This TCR was recovered from a female donor in good health and CMV-seronegative. Sample: PBMCs. The chain recombines TRBV29-1 with TRBJ2-7, with 9 nucleotides matching TRBD1. CDR3 residues: CSVEGTGAREQYF. CDR3 in DNA: TGCAGCGTTGAAGGGACAGGGGCGCGCGAGCAGTACTTC.